This TCR beta chain is from a study of identical twins. This clonotype was seen ten or more times. Its target is not known. Overall study results and limits: The models systematically underestimated how much out-of-frame TCR alpha was shared in monozygotic twins. Beta clonotypes that were abundant in cord blood contained fewer insertions, a pattern absent from memory repertoires.

V lost 6 bases and J lost 1, with 9 bases in between. The CDR3 runs to 13 residues. CDR1 is LGHDT and CDR2 is YNNKEL in the germline V gene (reference sequence). Each donor was a healthy Caucasian. TCRdb reprocessed the 5' RACE reads with MiXCR, giving one entry per CDR3 protein. The sample yields under 900,000 distinct CDR3 sequences, about 12% seen once. These sequences were also reported in another study, on yellow fever vaccine responses in identical twins. That work adds: Reported findings indicate that twins' vaccine T cell responses seemed partially convergent, partially personalized.

The specimen sequenced was PBMCs. The clonotype originates from a woman under 30 in good health. The J gene is TRBJ1-1, the V gene TRBV3-1; possible D gene TRBD1, 5 bases. The CDR3 loop is CASRPQGNTEAFF. CDR3 DNA sequence: TGTGCCAGCAGACCTCAGGGGAACACTGAAGCTTTCTTT. The full variable domain, rest sourced from reference TRBV3-1 and TRBJ1-1, is DTAVSQTPKYLVTQMGNDKSIKCEQNLGHDTMYWYKQDSKKFLKIMFSYNNKELIINETVPNRFSPKSPDKAHLNLHINSLELGDSAVYFCASRPQGNTEAFFGQGTRLTVV.